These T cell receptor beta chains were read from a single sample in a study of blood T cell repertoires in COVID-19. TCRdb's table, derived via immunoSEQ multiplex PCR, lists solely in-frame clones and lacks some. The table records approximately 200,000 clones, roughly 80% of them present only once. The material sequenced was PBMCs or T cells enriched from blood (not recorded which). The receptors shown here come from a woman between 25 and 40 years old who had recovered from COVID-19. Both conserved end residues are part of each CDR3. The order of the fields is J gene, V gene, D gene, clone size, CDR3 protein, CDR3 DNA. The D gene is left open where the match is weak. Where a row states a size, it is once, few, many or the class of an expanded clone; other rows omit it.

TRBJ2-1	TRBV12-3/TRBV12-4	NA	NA	CASYGQAYNEQFF	TGTGCCAGCTATGGCCAGGCCTACAATGAGCAGTTCTTC
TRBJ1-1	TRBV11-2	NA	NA	CASSITGEAFF	TGTGCCAGCAGCATCACAGGAGAAGCTTTCTTT
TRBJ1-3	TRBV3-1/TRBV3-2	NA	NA	CASSRLRVEGSGNTIYF	TGTGCCAGCAGCCGACTCAGGGTGGAGGGCTCTGGAAACACCATATATTTT
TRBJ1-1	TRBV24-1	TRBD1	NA	CATSDRDRAITEAFF	TGTGCCACCAGTGACCGAGACAGGGCGATCACTGAAGCTTTCTTT
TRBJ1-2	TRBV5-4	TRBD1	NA	CASSARQGAGGYTF	TGTGCCAGCAGCGCACGACAGGGGGCGGGGGGCTACACCTTC
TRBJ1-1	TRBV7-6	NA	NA	CASSPQTGAIRTEAFF	TGTGCCAGCAGCCCTCAGACAGGAGCAATAAGGACTGAAGCTTTCTTT
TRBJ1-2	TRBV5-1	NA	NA	CASSYGWGYTF	TGCGCCAGCAGCTACGGGTGGGGCTACACCTTC
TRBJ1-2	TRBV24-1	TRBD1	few	CATSETGKNGYTF	TGTGCCACCAGTGAGACAGGGAAGAATGGCTACACCTTC
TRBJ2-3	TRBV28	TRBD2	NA	CASRLAGGPPRETQYF	TGTGCCAGCCGCCTAGCGGGAGGGCCACCCCGGGAGACGCAGTATTTT
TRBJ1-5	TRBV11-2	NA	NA	CASSQTNSNQPQHF	TGTGCCAGCAGCCAGACAAATAGCAATCAGCCCCAGCATTTT
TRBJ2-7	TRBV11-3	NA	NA	CASSLGSGYEQYF	TGTGCCAGCAGCTTAGGATCGGGTTACGAGCAGTACTTC
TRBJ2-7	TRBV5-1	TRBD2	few	CASSLLGMSAGGPWSYEQYF	TGCGCCAGCAGCCTACTTGGAATGTCAGCGGGAGGGCCGTGGTCCTACGAGCAGTACTTC
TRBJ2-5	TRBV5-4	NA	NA	CASSFRVVGWETQYF	TGTGCCAGCAGCTTCCGGGTTGTGGGTTGGGAGACCCAGTACTTC
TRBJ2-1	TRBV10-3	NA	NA	CAISDLSSYNEQFF	TGTGCCATCAGTGATTTGAGCTCCTACAATGAGCAGTTCTTC
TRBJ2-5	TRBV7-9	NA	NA	CASSLTGNPQETQYF	TGTGCCAGCAGTCTTACCGGGAACCCTCAAGAGACCCAGTACTTC
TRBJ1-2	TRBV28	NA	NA	CASSNAGPNLKGYTF	TGTGCCAGCAGCAATGCGGGACCAAACTTGAAGGGCTACACCTTC
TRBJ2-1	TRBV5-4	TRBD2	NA	CASGRDQRGGDEQFF	TGTGCCAGCGGACGAGACCAGCGGGGTGGCGATGAGCAGTTCTTC
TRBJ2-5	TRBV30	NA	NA	CAWQALGETQYF	TGTGCCTGGCAGGCGCTCGGTGAGACCCAGTACTTC
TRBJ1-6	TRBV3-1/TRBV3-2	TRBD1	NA	CASSQVGQGSDSPLHF	TGTGCCAGCAGCCAAGTGGGACAGGGGTCGGATTCACCCCTCCACTTT
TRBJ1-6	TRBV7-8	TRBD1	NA	CASSLARGGHRGKGYNSPLHF	TGTGCCAGCAGCTTAGCCCGGGGGGGACACAGGGGTAAAGGGTATAATTCACCCCTCCACTTT
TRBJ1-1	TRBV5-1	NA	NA	CASSLAAQNTEAFF	TGCGCCAGCAGCTTGGCCGCACAGAACACTGAAGCTTTCTTT
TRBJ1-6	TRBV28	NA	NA	CASSLVQKNSPLHF	TGTGCCAGCAGTTTGGTACAGAAAAATTCACCCCTCCACTTT
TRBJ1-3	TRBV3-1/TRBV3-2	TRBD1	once	CASSQHGDRFSGNTIYF	TGTGCCAGCAGCCAACACGGGGACAGATTCTCTGGAAACACCATATATTTT
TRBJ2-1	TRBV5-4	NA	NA	CASSLGGTVYNEQFF	TGTGCCAGCAGCTTGGGCGGTACCGTCTACAATGAGCAGTTCTTC